The clone carrying this T cell receptor (beta chain) was counted a single time. The antigen remains undetermined. The assay was immunoSEQ multiplex PCR, and TCRdb's table has in-frame clones only and misses some. The data show some 1,400,000 clones, about 96% seen once. The CDR3 is 15 residues long. Germline loops: CDR1 SGDLS, CDR2 YYNGEE. Trimming pared 0 bases from V and 0 bases from J, leaving 10 bases between. This entry belongs to a study of shared clonotypes between healthy human individuals. Points from the study as a whole: Non-shared clonotypes showed lower generation probabilities than clonotypes common to all four donors. Researchers sampled blood only, noting tissue repertoires likely differ. Clonotype sharing among donors likely depends on sequencing depth. Naive subsets generally exceeded memory subsets in estimated richness.

This receptor was taken from a young man in good health. Sequencing was carried out using naive CD4+ T cells sorted from blood. Subset of the sample: CD45RA+ positively selected. The rearrangement joins TRBV9 to TRBJ2-7; D is uncertain. The CDR3 nucleotides are TGTGCCAGCAGCGTAGAACCCCTGGCCTCCTACGAGCAGTACTTC. Protein product: CASSVEPLASYEQYF.